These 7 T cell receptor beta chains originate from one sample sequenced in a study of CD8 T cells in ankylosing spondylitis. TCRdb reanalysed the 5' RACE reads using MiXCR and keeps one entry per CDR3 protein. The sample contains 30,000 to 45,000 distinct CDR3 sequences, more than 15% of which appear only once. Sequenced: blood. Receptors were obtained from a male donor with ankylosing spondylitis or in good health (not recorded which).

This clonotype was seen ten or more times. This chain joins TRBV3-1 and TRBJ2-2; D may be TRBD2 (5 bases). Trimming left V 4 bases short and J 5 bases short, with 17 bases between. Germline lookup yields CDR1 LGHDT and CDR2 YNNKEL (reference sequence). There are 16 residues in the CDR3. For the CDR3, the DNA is TGTGCCAGCAGCCCGGCGGATCGGGGAAAGACCGGGGAGCTGTTTTTT. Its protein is CASSPADRGKTGELFF. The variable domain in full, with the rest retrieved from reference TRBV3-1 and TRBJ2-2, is DTAVSQTPKYLVTQMGNDKSIKCEQNLGHDTMYWYKQDSKKFLKIMFSYNNKELIINETVPNRFSPKSPDKAHLNLHINSLELGDSAVYFCASSPADRGKTGELFFGEGSRLTVL.

The CDR3 DNA reads as TGCGCCAGCAGCCCGGGGACAGGTAAATATCAGCCCCAGCATTTT. Amino acids: CASSPGTGKYQPQHF. The genes are TRBV5-1 and TRBJ1-5; TRBD1 agrees at 8 bases. The CDR3 spans 15 residues. The V and J ends lost 4 bases and 5 bases, in that order; junction bases with no gene match: 8. The germline CDR1 and CDR2 sequences are SGHRS and YFSETQ.

CDR3 in amino acids: CASSLIIAKNIQYF. DNA for the CDR3: TGTGCCAGCAGCTTAATCATAGCCAAAAACATTCAGTACTTC. The J gene is TRBJ2-4, the V gene TRBV7-2; D is unresolved. Germline-derived CDR1 and CDR2 are SGHTA and FQGNSA. Deletions cut 2 bases from V and 0 bases from J, with 5 bases between. The CDR3 runs 14 residues.

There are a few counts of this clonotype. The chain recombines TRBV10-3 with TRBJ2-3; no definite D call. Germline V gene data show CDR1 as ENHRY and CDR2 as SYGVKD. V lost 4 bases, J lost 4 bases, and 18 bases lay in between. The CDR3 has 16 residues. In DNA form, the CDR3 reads TGTGCCATCAGTGTGCGCCTAGGAGATTCGGCAGATACGCAGTATTTT. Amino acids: CAISVRLGDSADTQYF.

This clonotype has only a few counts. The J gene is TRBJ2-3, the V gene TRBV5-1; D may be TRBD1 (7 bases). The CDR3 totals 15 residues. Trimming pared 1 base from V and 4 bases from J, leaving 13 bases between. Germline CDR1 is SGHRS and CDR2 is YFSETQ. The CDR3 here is CASSLPGGGADTQYF. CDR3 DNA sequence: TGCGCCAGCAGCTTGCCAGGGGGAGGAGCAGATACGCAGTATTTT.

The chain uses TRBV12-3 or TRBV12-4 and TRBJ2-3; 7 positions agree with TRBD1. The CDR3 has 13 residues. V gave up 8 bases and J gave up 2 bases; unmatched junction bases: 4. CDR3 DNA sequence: TGTGCCAGCCGGGACAGCTTCACAGATACGCAGTATTTT. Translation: CASRDSFTDTQYF.

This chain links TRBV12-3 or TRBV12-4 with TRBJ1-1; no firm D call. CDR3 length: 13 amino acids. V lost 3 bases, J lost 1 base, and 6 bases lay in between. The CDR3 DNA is TGTGCCAGCAGTTTCATAGGGAACACTGAAGCTTTCTTT. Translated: CASSFIGNTEAFF.